This entry concerns a single T cell receptor (beta chain). Its specificity is not known. Repertoires were generated with immunoSEQ multiplex PCR, while TCRdb's copy carries only in-frame clones and drops some. Of approximately 54,000 clones in the sample, around 86% were seen once. This sample is drawn from a study of vaccination effects on CD4 cells after COVID-19. The CDR3 length is 16 residues. Germline V gene lookup returns CDR1 SGHRS and CDR2 YFSETQ. With 0 bases clipped from V and 3 bases from J, the junction kept 5 bases outside the gene matches. Sequencing in the ViraFEST assay came after antigen-specific CD4+ T cells had been expanded with viral peptide pools, which were used to stimulate PBMC. Subsequent to 10 days of culture, CD4+ T cells were isolated. The healthy vaccine recipients, who had no prior SARS-CoV-2 infection, showed negative nucleocapsid antibodies. Cultures of some 2.2 million PBMC per well contained about 10 IU/ml IL-2 plus 10 ug/ml peptides.

Overall study results and limits: Substantial clonal contraction characterized both infection- and vaccine-induced clones late after vaccination.

The receptor's source is a human donor who received a COVID-19 vaccine. The source was CD4+ T cells from PBMCs cultured with HCoV-229E spike peptides, collected before COVID-19 vaccination. This chain connects TRBV5-1 to TRBJ2-7; TRBD2 aligns across 11 bases. The CDR3 reads CASSLGLAGTGYEQYV. For the CDR3, the DNA is TGCGCCAGCAGCTTGGGACTAGCGGGGACCGGCTACGAGCAGTACGTC.